This T cell receptor beta chain was captured in a study of Graves' ophthalmopathy and Graves' hyperthyroidism. This clonotype has a count of ten or more. Ineligible for inclusion were patients with other autoimmune diseases, uncontrolled infections, pregnancy or lactation. As the template, RNA transcripts were used to amplify TCR beta CDR3 regions. HTBI primers served in a first-round RT-PCR, which a second-round multiplex PCR followed. One entry per CDR3 protein results from TCRdb running MiXCR on the multiplex PCR reads. Of some 170,000 distinct CDR3 sequences detected, around two fifths appear once; the ten largest clones hold less than 9.5%. This TCR came from a man aged 25 to 45 with Graves' ophthalmopathy. Sequenced material: peripheral blood.

CDR3 sequence: CASSLAWGETQYF. The DNA for the CDR3 is TGTGCCAGCAGTTTGGCATGGGGAGAGACCCAGTACTTC. The chain joins TRBV28 to TRBJ2-5; D not certain. The CDR3 contains 13 residues. The V and J ends lost 3 bases and 4 bases respectively, with 9 bases between them. Looked up from germline, CDR1 is MDHEN and CDR2 is SYDVKM.